This T cell receptor beta chain was recorded in a study of blood T cell repertoires in COVID-19. Study information: The United States, Italy and Spain provided the acute and convalescent COVID-19 samples. In each case, the material was cDNA or gDNA derived from T cells, B-cell-depleted T cells, or PBMCs.

As originally analysed: Estimation of nucleated cell counts relied on the amplification of reference gene primers. The protocol was immunoSEQ multiplex PCR, while the TCRdb copy is restricted to in-frame clones and leaves out a portion. V, J and clone size were drawn from that table, and D and trimming were deduced from the DNA. The data contain over 250,000 clones, about 89% of them singletons. This TCR came from a woman aged 40 to 50 who had recovered from COVID-19. The sequenced sample consisted of peripheral blood.

CDR3 residues: CASSMISGQPQHF. CDR3 DNA: TGTGCCAGCAGTATGATCTCGGGACAGCCCCAGCATTTT. The chain carries TRBV6-4 and TRBJ1-5; D is uncertain. Germline CDR1 reads MRHNA; CDR2 reads SNTAGT. The CDR3 runs 13 residues. V was clipped by 5 bases and J by 7 bases, with 12 bases between them.